This T cell receptor (beta chain) was recovered during a study of early T cells in non-severe SARS-CoV-2 infection. Background on the study: The study sequenced bulk RNA from unsorted whole blood, with chains unpaired. Study-wide results and caveats: The study's VDJdb matching favored anti-spike CD8 responses and missed private and CD4 specificities.

CDR1 SGHKS and CDR2 YYEKEE come from the germline V gene (reference sequence). The CDR3 consists of 18 residues. V was pared by 0 bases and J by 0 bases, with 17 bases between. Unique molecular identifiers tagged individual cDNA molecules. MiXCR was run by TCRdb on the 5' RACE reads, yielding one entry per CDR3 protein. The profile shows approximately 69,000 distinct CDR3 sequences, about 11% of them singletons. This clonotype turned up a few times. As yet, its antigen is unknown. This sequence originates from an adult who was a healthcare worker with PCR-confirmed SARS-CoV-2 infection or an uninfected control (not recorded which). The sequenced sample consisted of whole blood. The chain joins TRBV5-5 to TRBJ2-3; a possible D gene is TRBD2 (6 bases). DNA of the CDR3: TGTGCCAGCAGCTTGGGGCCAGCGGGCAGGCAAAGCACAGATACGCAGTATTTT. Protein sequence: CASSLGPAGRQSTDTQYF.